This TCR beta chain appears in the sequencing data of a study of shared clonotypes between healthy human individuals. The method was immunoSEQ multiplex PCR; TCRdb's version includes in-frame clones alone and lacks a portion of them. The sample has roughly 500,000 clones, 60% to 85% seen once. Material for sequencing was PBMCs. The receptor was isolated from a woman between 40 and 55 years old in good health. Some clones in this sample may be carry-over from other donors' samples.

The CDR3 bases are TGTGCCAGCAGGCCCGTCTCCACAGATACGCAGTATTTT. Protein sequence: CASRPVSTDTQYF. The rearrangement uses TRBV13 and TRBJ2-3; D is unclear. The CDR3 loop spans 13 amino acids. The V gene's germline CDR1 is PRHDT and CDR2 FYEKMQ (reference sequence). The V end was cut by 6 bases, the J end by 2 bases, with 9 bases between.